Shown below are 4 T cell receptor beta chains from a single sample sequenced in a study of control samples from healthy donors and cancer patients (dated by TCRdb to 2020 to 2022). The library was prepared using the immunoSEQ multiplex PCR assay. This is the immuneACCESS table as TCRdb keeps it, with only in-frame sequences that have V and J called. A part of the clones is gone; compared with another copy, unresolved V genes explain less than half, and the rest is unexplained. Here the sample has 190,000 or so clones; roughly 91% occur a single time. The ten most abundant clones make up roughly 1.6% of the sample. Sequencing used blood. The receptors derive from a man younger than 30 in good health.

The chain joins TRBV14 to TRBJ1-6, with unresolved D. In germline, CDR1 is SGHDN, CDR2 FVKESK. V was cut by 1 base and J by 11 bases, with 12 bases left in between. The CDR3 totals 14 residues. DNA for the CDR3: TGTGCCAGCAGCCAAGGCCTTAAAAGGGCACCCCTCCACTTT. Residues: CASSQGLKRAPLHF.

The chain couples TRBV29-1 to TRBJ1-1; D call uncertain. Germline CDR1 is SQVTM and CDR2 is ANQGSEA. V gave up 8 bases and J gave up 5 bases, with 12 bases separating them. This CDR3 is built from 11 residues. The CDR3 bases are TGCAGCTCTAGCGGGGTTACTGAAGCTTTCTTT. Translated, it gives CSSSGVTEAFF.

In regard to this clone: Other DNA sequences in the same sample also yield this CDR3. CDR3: CASSLGTDYEQYF. The DNA for the CDR3 is TGTGCCAGCAGTTTGGGGACAGACTACGAGCAGTACTTC. The rearrangement joins TRBV12-3 or TRBV12-4 to TRBJ2-7, with TRBD1 matching 7 bases. The CDR3 runs 13 residues. V shed 3 bases and J 3 bases; nucleotides not matched to a gene: 2.

This clone is a singleton in its sample. The J gene is TRBJ2-1, the V gene TRBV19; D unclear. The V gene lost 5 bases and the J gene lost 3 bases, with 14 bases spanning the gap. Germline V lookup: CDR1 LNHDA, CDR2 SQIVND (reference sequence). The CDR3 has 15 residues. CDR3 in DNA: TGTGCCAGTAGTGTTAGCCCGAAAGGCTACAATGAGCAGTTCTTC. Protein product: CASSVSPKGYNEQFF.